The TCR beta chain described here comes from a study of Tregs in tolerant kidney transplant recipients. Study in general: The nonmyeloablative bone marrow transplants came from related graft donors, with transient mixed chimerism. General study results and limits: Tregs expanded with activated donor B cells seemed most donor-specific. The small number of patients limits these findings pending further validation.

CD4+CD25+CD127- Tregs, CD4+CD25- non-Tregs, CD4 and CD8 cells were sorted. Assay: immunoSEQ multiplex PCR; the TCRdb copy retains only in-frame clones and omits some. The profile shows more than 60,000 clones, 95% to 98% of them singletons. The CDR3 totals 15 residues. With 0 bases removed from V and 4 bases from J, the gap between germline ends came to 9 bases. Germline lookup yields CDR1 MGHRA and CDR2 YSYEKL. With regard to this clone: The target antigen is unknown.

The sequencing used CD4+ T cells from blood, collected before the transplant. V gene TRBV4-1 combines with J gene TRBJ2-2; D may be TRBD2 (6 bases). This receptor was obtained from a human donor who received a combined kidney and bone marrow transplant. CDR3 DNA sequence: TGCGCCAGCAGCCAAGAGGGGGGTGGCACCGGGGAGCTGTTTTTT. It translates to CASSQEGGGTGELFF.